These 27 T cell receptor beta chains share one sample of origin, sequenced in a study of graft-versus-host responses after intestinal transplantation (dated by TCRdb to the early 2020s). Dithiothreitol, EDTA incubations and collagenase D digestion were used to isolate intraepithelial and lamina propria lymphocytes from graft specimens. Libraries were made using the immunoSEQ multiplex PCR assay. TCRdb holds this immuneACCESS table with in-frame rearrangements only. Some clones are missing; in checked studies, unresolved V genes explain under half, and the rest has no known cause. The table for this sample lists 25,000 to 30,000 clones; more than 70% of them were counted only once. The ten largest clones take up under 3.5% of the sample. Source: ileum tissue, taken 98 days after intestinal transplantation. The source of these receptors is a human patient who received an intestinal transplant, so some T cells may come from the graft donor.

The chain joins TRBV5-4 to TRBJ2-7, with 7 nucleotides matching TRBD2. CDR1 and CDR2 (germline): SGHNT, YYREEE (reference sequence). This CDR3 contains 13 residues. Unmatched junction bases numbered 3, after V lost 4 bases and J lost 2 bases. CDR3 in DNA: TGTGCCAGCAGCGGCGGGACTACCTACGAGCAGTACTTC. This sequence encodes CASSGGTTYEQYF.

The chain employs TRBV7-3 and TRBJ1-6; D call uncertain. Trimming removed 2 bases from V and 6 bases from J, with 11 bases in between. There are 15 residues in the CDR3. Germline loops: CDR1 SGHTA, CDR2 FQGTGA. The chain's CDR3 is CASSLGSPANSPLHF. The CDR3 coding sequence is TGTGCCAGCAGCTTAGGCTCCCCTGCTAATTCACCCCTCCACTTT.

This clone appeared once. The V and J genes are TRBV5-6 and TRBJ1-6; a possible D gene is TRBD1 (6 bases). Deletions cut 2 bases from V and 9 bases from J, with 15 bases between. The CDR3 has 15 residues. Germline V CDR1 and CDR2: SGHDT, YYEEEE. The CDR3 is CASSFGGTFISPLHF. The CDR3 nucleotides are TGTGCCAGCAGCTTTGGCGGGACATTTATTTCACCCCTCCACTTT.

Judged by abundance, this clone is medium-sized. The chain combines TRBV7-9 with TRBJ2-2; 10 bases line up with TRBD2. V was pared by 4 bases and J by 6 bases, with 5 bases of the junction left unmatched. This CDR3 is 15 amino acids long. The germline CDR1 and CDR2 sequences are SEHNR and FQNEAQ (reference sequence). CDR3 nucleotide sequence: TGTGCCAGCAGCTCCCCGGGACTAGCGTCCGGGGAGCTGTTTTTT. Translated: CASSSPGLASGELFF. The full variable domain, in which reference TRBV7-9 and TRBJ2-2 provide the parts outside the CDR3, is DTGVSQNPRHKITKRGQNVTFRCDPISEHNRLYWYRQTLGQGPEFLTYFQNEAQLEKSRLLSDRFSAERPKGSFSTLEIQRTEQGDSAMYLCASSSPGLASGELFFGEGSRLTVL.

The chain has TRBV6-1 and TRBJ2-1; TRBD1 agrees at 8 bases. The V gene's germline CDR1 is MNHNS and CDR2 SASEGT. Trimming at V came to 7 bases and at J to 6 bases, leaving 5 bases not matched to a gene. The CDR3 runs 13 residues. The CDR3, as DNA: TGTGCCAGCATGCTAGGGACAGGCAATGAGCAGTTCTTC. Its protein product is CASMLGTGNEQFF.

The V and J genes are TRBV7-9 and TRBJ1-2; 11 bases are a match to TRBD1. The length of the CDR3 is 14 residues. V trimming: 3 bases; J trimming: 3 bases; junction bases outside the gene matches: 0. Germline CDR1 SEHNR, CDR2 FQNEAQ (reference sequence). The CDR3 DNA sequence: TGTGCCAGCAGCTTGGGACAGGGGGACTATGGCTACACCTTC. Its protein product is CASSLGQGDYGYTF.

This clone is a singleton in its sample. V is TRBV10-3 and J is TRBJ2-1, with a weak D call TRBD2 (5 bases). Germline V lookup: CDR1 ENHRY, CDR2 SYGVKD. CDR3 size: 15 residues. Trimming took off 8 bases at V and 2 bases at J, with 16 bases between the two ends. In nucleotides, the CDR3 is TGTGCCATCTCGCCCACTAGTCCGCCCTACAATGAGCAGTTCTTC. Translating gives CAISPTSPPYNEQFF.

The gene calls are TRBV6-1 and TRBJ2-5; TRBD1 is a possible D gene (5 bases). Trimming took 4 bases from V and 4 from J, leaving 13 bases between them. Germline assignment: CDR1 MNHNS and CDR2 SASEGT. The CDR3 spans 14 residues. CDR3 nucleotides: TGTGCCAGCAGTGCGACCAGGGTTGGAGAGACCCAGTACTTC. Amino acids: CASSATRVGETQYF.

The rearrangement uses TRBV5-4 and TRBJ2-5, with TRBD1 as a possible D gene (6 bases). Looked up from germline, CDR1 is SGHNT and CDR2 is YYREEE (reference sequence). CDR3 length equals 13 residues. V lost 4 bases to trimming and J lost 0 bases, with 7 bases between them. The DNA for the CDR3 is TGTGCCAGCAGCGGGGGCTACCAAGAGACCCAGTACTTC. Translating gives CASSGGYQETQYF.

This chain connects TRBV1 to TRBJ2-1. TRBV1 is assigned pseudogene status. The CDR3 has 17 amino acids. The CDR3 protein is CTSSRAGSARAYNEQFF. DNA of the CDR3: TGCACCAGCAGCCGGGCAGGGAGCGCCCGAGCCTACAATGAGCAGTTCTTC.

The rearrangement uses TRBV4-1 and TRBJ2-5; TRBD1 is a possible D gene (5 bases). The CDR3 sequence is 13 residues long. Germline CDR1 reads MGHRA; CDR2 reads YSYEKL. Trimming stripped 1 base from V and 5 bases from J, with 8 bases between. The CDR3 loop reads CASSQGYRETQYF. The CDR3 DNA is TGCGCCAGCAGCCAAGGCTACAGGGAGACCCAGTACTTC.

The V and J genes are TRBV11-2 and TRBJ2-7, with D unresolved. This CDR3 contains 16 residues. The V end lost 0 bases, the J end lost 3 bases, and 15 bases lay between the germline ends. Germline CDR1 and CDR2: SGHAT and FQNNGV. In DNA form, the CDR3 reads TGTGCCAGCAGCTTAGATAACCGAGCCCGCGGCTACGAGCAGTACTTC. This encodes CASSLDNRARGYEQYF.

The chain employs TRBV5-6 and TRBJ2-1, with 7 bases fitting TRBD1. J was trimmed by 3 bases and V by 0 bases; bases with no gene match: 3. The CDR3 contains 15 residues. The germline gives CDR1 SGHDT, CDR2 YYEEEE. CDR3 residues: CASSLEGAGYNEQFF. Here the CDR3 DNA reads TGTGCCAGCAGCTTGGAGGGGGCTGGCTACAATGAGCAGTTCTTC.

The chain links TRBV9 to TRBJ2-7, with 9 bases fitting TRBD1. CDR1 is SGDLS and CDR2 is YYNGEE in the germline V gene. J was trimmed by 4 bases and V by 0 bases; bases with no gene match: 8. There are 16 residues in the CDR3. This chain's CDR3 is CASSVGGGQGKYEQYF. CDR3 coding DNA: TGTGCCAGCAGCGTAGGGGGAGGACAGGGGAAGTACGAGCAGTACTTC. The full variable domain, in which reference TRBV9 and TRBJ2-7 provide the parts outside the CDR3, is DSGVTQTPKHLITATGQRVTLRCSPRSGDLSVYWYQQSLDQGLQFLIQYYNGEERAKGNILERFSAQQFPDLHSELNLSSLELGDSALYFCASSVGGGQGKYEQYFGPGTRLTVT.

V and J are TRBV19 and TRBJ2-1; D might be TRBD1 (6 bases). Per germline, CDR1 LNHDA and CDR2 SQIVND (reference sequence). Between the trimmed V and J ends, which lost 4 bases and 0 bases, there was a span of 13 bases. The CDR3 contains 16 residues. The CDR3 loop reads CASSTEGQSSYNEQFF. The CDR3 nucleotides read TGTGCCAGTAGTACAGAGGGACAAAGCTCCTACAATGAGCAGTTCTTC.

The genes are TRBV30 and TRBJ1-1, with a weak D call TRBD1 (6 bases). In germline, CDR1 is GTSNPN, CDR2 SVGIG (reference sequence). V gave up 5 bases and J gave up 5 bases, with 12 bases separating them. CDR3 length equals 12 residues. Here the CDR3 reads CAWGQSITEAFF. The CDR3 bases are TGTGCCTGGGGACAGAGTATTACTGAAGCTTTCTTT. Together with reference TRBV30 and TRBJ1-1, the CDR3 gives the full variable domain: SQTIHQWPATLVQPVGSPLSLECTVEGTSNPNLYWYRQAAGRGLQLLFYSVGIGQISSEVPQNLSASRPQDRQFILSSKKLLLSDSGFYLCAWGQSITEAFFGQGTRLTVV.

The chain is built from TRBV5-1 and TRBJ2-3, with TRBD1 matching over 8 bases. The CDR3 spans 15 residues. CDR1 is SGHRS and CDR2 is YFSETQ in the germline V gene. Trimming took 5 bases from V and 1 from J; bases not matched to a gene: 6. The DNA for the CDR3 is TGCGCCAGCAGAGCGACAGGGGTGGGCACAGATACGCAGTATTTT. This sequence encodes CASRATGVGTDTQYF. The full variable domain, in which reference TRBV5-1 and TRBJ2-3 provide the parts outside the CDR3, is KAGVTQTPRYLIKTRGQQVTLSCSPISGHRSVSWYQQTPGQGLQFLFEYFSETQRNKGNFPGRFSGRQFSNSRSEMNVSTLELGDSALYLCASRATGVGTDTQYFGPGTRLTVL.

The J gene is TRBJ2-7, the V gene TRBV7-9; no definite D call. This CDR3 has 15 residues. Germline V CDR1 and CDR2: SEHNR, FQNEAQ (reference sequence). The ends were cut back, 4 bases at V and 4 bases at J, with 17 bases in the middle. CDR3 sequence: CASSSNLGPNYEQYF. In DNA form, the CDR3 reads TGTGCCAGCAGCTCAAACTTGGGCCCCAATTACGAGCAGTACTTC.

The J gene is TRBJ1-2, the V gene TRBV6-5; D remains unclear. Trimming removed 0 bases from V and 8 bases from J, with 19 bases in between. Germline V CDR1 and CDR2: MNHEY, SVGAGI. The CDR3 runs to 16 residues. The CDR3 is CASSYSNTNRLDGYTF. In DNA form, the CDR3 reads TGTGCCAGCAGTTACTCGAATACGAACAGACTCGACGGCTACACCTTC.

This sequence joins TRBV2 and TRBJ1-2; 7 bases match TRBD1. The CDR3 covers 16 residues. V lost 5 bases, J lost 6 bases, and 15 bases stayed unmatched. The germline V gene encodes CDR1 SNHLY and CDR2 FYNNEI. CDR3 in DNA: TGTGCCAGCAGTTCACGGGACAGAGCAAAAAATCATGGCTACACCTTC. Protein product: CASSSRDRAKNHGYTF.

V and J are TRBV5-4 and TRBJ2-2; the D is unclear. The CDR3 sequence is 11 residues long. V was clipped by 2 bases and J by 7 bases, with 3 bases between them. Germline CDR1 and CDR2: SGHNT and YYREEE (reference sequence). CDR3 in DNA: TGTGCCAGCAGCTTCGGCGGGGAGCTGTTTTTT. Its translation: CASSFGGELFF.

This chain connects TRBV6-5 to TRBJ2-1, with 9 nucleotides matching TRBD2. Trimming took 4 bases from V and 5 from J; bases not matched to a gene: 6. The CDR3 contains 15 residues. Looked up from germline, CDR1 is MNHEY and CDR2 is SVGAGI. CDR3 nucleotide sequence: TGTGCCAGCAGTTTTGCGGGGGGGCCTAACAATGAGCAGTTCTTC. Translation: CASSFAGGPNNEQFF.

V and J are TRBV9 and TRBJ1-5; D is undetermined. This CDR3 region has 12 residues. V was pared by 1 base and J by 7 bases, with 6 bases between. Germline V CDR1 and CDR2: SGDLS, YYNGEE. CDR3 protein: CASSVSQQPQHF. The CDR3 DNA follows: TGTGCCAGCAGCGTATCACAGCAGCCCCAGCATTTT.

The chain couples TRBV5-1 to TRBJ2-5, with a weak D call TRBD2 (6 bases). The CDR3 has 15 residues. V shed 2 bases and J shed 5 bases, with 16 bases lying between them. Germline V CDR1 and CDR2: SGHRS, YFSETQ. The CDR3 coding sequence is TGCGCCAGCAGCTTAGAGGGACTCCACGGGGAGACCCAGTACTTC. Its protein product is CASSLEGLHGETQYF.

This rearrangement joins TRBV5-1 to TRBJ2-7, with D possibly matching TRBD1 (5 bases). Trimming cost V 0 bases and J 3 bases, with 7 bases left between them. The CDR3 is made up of 13 amino acids. Looked up from germline, CDR1 is SGHRS and CDR2 is YFSETQ. The CDR3 sequence: CASSLVQGYEQYF. The CDR3 nucleotides read TGCGCCAGCAGCTTGGTTCAGGGCTACGAGCAGTACTTC.

This clone was counted a single time. The junction departs from germline at one end; a sequencing error may be responsible. The chain combines TRBV7-7 with TRBJ1-1, with D hard to call. The CDR3 runs 13 residues. CDR1 is SSHAT, CDR2 FNYEAQ, per germline (reference sequence). The DNA of the CDR3 is TGTGCCAGCAGCTTAGATCGGAACACTGAAGCTCTCTTT. This codes for CASSLDRNTEALF.

V gene TRBV19 combines with J gene TRBJ1-2; no reliable D call. This CDR3 comprises 17 residues. Trimming shortened V by 4 bases and J by 4 bases, and 22 bases separated the two germline ends. From germline, CDR1 is LNHDA and CDR2 SQIVND (reference sequence). The chain's CDR3 is CASSTFPGKALSYGYTF. The CDR3 bases are TGTGCCAGTAGTACTTTCCCGGGGAAGGCCTTAAGCTATGGCTACACCTTC.